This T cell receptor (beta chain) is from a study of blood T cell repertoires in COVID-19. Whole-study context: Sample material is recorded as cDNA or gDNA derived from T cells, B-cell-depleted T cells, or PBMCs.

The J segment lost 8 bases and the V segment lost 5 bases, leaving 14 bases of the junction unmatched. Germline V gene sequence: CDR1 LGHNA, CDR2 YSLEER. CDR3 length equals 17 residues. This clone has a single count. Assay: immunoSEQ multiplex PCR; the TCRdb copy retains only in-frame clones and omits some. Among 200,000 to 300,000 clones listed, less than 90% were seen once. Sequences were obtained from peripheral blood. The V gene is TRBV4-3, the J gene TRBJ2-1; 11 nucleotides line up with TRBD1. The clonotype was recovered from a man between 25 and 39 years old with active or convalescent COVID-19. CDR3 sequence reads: CASSLDAGTGGLDEQFF. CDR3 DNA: TGCGCCAGCAGCTTAGACGCCGGGACAGGGGGTTTGGATGAGCAGTTCTTC.